This T cell receptor beta chain is drawn from a study of cytomegalovirus exposure and HLA in healthy donors. The CDR3 contains 13 residues. Germline V CDR1 and CDR2: ENHRY, SYGVKD. V was clipped by 3 bases and J by 7 bases, with 10 bases between them. This PCR relied on a set of 60 Vbeta primers and 13 Jbeta primers. Data came from immunoSEQ multiplex PCR; TCRdb stores just in-frame clones and leaves some out. The table shows roughly 190,000 clones, with around nine tenths occurring only once. Nominally healthy donors were sampled, though unrecorded immune exposures were likely. This sequence was found in a woman aged 18 to 35 in good health and CMV-seronegative. The J gene is TRBJ1-5, the V gene TRBV10-3; D unclear. The specimen was PBMCs. The CDR3 DNA reads TGTGCCATCAGTGATGGGGAGAAGCAGCCCCAGCATTTT. Protein product: CAISDGEKQPQHF.